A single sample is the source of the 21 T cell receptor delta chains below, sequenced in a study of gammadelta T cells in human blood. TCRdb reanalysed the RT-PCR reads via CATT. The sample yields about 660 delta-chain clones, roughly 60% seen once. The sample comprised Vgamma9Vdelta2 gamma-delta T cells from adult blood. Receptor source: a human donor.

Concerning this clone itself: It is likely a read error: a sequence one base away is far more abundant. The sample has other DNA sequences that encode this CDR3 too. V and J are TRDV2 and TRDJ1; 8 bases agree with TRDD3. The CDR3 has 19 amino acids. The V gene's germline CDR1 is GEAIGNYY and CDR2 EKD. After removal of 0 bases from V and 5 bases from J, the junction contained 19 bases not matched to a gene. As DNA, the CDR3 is TGTGCCTGTGACACCGTAGCCGGTCCTACGGGTGGGGGATCTGATAAACTCATCTTT. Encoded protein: CACDTVAGPTGGGSDKLIF.

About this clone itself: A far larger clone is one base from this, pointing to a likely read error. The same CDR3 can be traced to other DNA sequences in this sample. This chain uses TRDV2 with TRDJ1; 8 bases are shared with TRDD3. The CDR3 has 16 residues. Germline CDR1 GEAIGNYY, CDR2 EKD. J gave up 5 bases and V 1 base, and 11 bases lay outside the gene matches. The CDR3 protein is CACDTLGDRGTDKLIF. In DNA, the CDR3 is TGTGCCTGTGACACGCTGGGGGACAGAGGCACTGATAAACTCATCTTT.

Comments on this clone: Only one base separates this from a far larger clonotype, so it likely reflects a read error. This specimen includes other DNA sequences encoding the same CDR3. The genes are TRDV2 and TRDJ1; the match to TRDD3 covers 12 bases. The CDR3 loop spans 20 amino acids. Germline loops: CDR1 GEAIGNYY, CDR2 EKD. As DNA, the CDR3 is TGTGCTTGTGACCCAGTACTGGGGGATACCACGCCCAAGAACACCGATAAACTCATCTTT. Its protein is CACDPVLGDTTPKNTDKLIF.

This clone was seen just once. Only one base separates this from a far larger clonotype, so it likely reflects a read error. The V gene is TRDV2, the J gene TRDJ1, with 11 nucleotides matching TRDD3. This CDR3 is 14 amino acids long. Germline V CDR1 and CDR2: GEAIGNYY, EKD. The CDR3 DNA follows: TGTGCCTGTGACACCCTGGGGGATACCGATAAACGCATCTTT. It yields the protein CACDTLGDTDKRIF.

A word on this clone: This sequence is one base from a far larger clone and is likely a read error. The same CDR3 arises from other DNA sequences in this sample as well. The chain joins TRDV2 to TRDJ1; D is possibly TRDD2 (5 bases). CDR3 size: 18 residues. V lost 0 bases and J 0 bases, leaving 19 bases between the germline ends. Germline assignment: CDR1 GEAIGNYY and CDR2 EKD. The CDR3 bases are TGTGCCTGTGACACCCTTCCGTCCTCCAATTCGTACACCGATAAACTCATCTTT. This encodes CACDTLPSSNSYTDKLIF.

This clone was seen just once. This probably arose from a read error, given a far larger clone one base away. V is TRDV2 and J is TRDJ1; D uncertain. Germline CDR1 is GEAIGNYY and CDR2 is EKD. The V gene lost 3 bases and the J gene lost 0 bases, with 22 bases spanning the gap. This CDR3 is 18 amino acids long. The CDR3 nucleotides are TGTGCCTGTGACCCTCTCAGGTCGGTCGGGTCGCACACCGATAAACTCATCTTT. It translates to CACDPLRSVGSHTDKLIF.

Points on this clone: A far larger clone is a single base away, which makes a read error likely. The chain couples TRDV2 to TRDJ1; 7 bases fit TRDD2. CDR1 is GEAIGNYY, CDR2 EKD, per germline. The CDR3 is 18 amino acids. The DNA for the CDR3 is TGTTCCTGTGACACCCTTCCTTCCTCCAATTCGTACACCGATAAACTCATCTTT. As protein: CSCDTLPSSNSYTDKLIF.

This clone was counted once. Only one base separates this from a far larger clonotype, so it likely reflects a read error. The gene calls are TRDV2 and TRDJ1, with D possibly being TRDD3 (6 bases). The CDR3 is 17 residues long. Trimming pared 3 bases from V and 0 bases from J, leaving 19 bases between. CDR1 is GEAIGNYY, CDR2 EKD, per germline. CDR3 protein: CACDPLLAGGDTDKLIF. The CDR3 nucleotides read TGTGCCTGTGACCCCCTACTTGCGGGGGGAGACACCGATAAACTCATCTTT.

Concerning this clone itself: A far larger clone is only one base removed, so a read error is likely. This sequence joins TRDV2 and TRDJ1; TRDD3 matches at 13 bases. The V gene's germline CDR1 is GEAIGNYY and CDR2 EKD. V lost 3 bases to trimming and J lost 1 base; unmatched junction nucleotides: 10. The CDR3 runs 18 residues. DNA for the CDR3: TGTGCCTGTGACCCCGTACTGGGGGATACGTGGAGCACCGATAAACTCATCTTT. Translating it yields CACDPVLGDTWSTDKLIF.

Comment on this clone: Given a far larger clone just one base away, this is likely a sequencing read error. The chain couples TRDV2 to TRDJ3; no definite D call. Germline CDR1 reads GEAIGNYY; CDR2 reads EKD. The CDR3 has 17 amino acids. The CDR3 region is CACDKLDISWDARQMFF. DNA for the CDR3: TGTGCCTGTGACAAGTTGGACATCTCTTGGGACGCCCGACAGATGTTTTTC.

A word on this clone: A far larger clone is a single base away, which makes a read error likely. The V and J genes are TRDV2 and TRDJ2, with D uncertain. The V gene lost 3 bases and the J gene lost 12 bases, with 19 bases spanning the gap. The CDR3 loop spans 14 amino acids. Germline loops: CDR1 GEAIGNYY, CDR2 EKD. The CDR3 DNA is TGTGCCTGTGACTCGGTAATCGACACCGATAAACTCTTCTTT. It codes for CACDSVIDTDKLFF.

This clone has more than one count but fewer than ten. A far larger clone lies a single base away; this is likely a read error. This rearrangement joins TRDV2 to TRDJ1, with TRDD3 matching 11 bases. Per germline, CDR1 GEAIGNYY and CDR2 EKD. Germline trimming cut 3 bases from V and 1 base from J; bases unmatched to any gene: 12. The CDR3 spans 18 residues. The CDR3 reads CACDPVLGDMRSTDKLIF. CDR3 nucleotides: TGTGCCTGTGACCCCGTACTGGGGGATATGCGGAGCACCGATAAACTCATCTTT.

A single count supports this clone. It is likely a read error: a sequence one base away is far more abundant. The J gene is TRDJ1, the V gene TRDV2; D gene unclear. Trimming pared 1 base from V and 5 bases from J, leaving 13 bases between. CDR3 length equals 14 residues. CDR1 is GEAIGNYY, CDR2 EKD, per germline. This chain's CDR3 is CACDTLAEEDKLIF. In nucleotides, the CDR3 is TGTGCCTGTGACACGCTCGCGGAGGAAGATAAACTCATCTTT.

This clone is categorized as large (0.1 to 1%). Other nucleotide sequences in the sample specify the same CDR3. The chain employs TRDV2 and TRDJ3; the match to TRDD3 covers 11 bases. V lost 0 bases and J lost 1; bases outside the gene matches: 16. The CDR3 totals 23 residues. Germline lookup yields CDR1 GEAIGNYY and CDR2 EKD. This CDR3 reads CACDTVLGDTFSPQSWDTRQMFF. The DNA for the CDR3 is TGTGCCTGTGACACCGTGCTGGGGGATACTTTTTCTCCCCAGTCCTGGGACACCCGACAGATGTTTTTC.

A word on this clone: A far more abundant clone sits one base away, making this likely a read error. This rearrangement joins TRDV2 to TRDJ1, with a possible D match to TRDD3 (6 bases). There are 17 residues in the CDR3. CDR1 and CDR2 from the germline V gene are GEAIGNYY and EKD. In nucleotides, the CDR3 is TGTGCCTGTGGCACCTTGGGGGCCCAAAAGTACACCGATAAACTCATCTTT. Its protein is CACGTLGAQKYTDKLIF.

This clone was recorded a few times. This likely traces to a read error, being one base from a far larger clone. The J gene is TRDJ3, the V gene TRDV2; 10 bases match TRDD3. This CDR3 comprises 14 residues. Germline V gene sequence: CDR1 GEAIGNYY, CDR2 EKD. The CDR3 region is CAYDLLGDIRQMFF. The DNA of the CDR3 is TGTGCCTATGACTTGCTGGGGGATATCCGACAGATGTTTTTC.

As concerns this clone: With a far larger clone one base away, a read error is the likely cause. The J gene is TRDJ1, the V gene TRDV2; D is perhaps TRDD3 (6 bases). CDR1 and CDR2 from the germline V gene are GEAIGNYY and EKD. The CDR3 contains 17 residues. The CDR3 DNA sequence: TGTGCCTGTGACCCCCTACTTACGGGGGGAGACACCGATAAACGCATCTTT. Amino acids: CACDPLLTGGDTDKRIF.

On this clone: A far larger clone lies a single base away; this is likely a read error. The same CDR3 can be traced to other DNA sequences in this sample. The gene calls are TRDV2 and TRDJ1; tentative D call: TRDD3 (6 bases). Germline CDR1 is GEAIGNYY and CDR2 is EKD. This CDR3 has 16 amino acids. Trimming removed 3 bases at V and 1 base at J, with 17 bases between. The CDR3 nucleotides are TGTGCCTGTGACCACGTGGGTGATACGGGCACCGATAAACTCATCTTT. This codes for CACDHVGDTGTDKLIF.

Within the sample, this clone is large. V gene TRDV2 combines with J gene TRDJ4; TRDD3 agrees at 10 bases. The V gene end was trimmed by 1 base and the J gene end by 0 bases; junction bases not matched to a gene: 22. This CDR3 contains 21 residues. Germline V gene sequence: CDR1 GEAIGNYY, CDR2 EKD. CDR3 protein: CACDTISSASTGGSEARPLIF. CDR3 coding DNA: TGTGCCTGTGACACGATCTCTTCAGCAAGTACTGGGGGATCTGAAGCCAGACCCCTGATCTTT.

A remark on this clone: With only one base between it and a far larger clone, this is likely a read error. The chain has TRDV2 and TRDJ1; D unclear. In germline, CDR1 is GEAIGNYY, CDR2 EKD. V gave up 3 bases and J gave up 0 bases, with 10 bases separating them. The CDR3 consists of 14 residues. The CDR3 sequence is CACDAVIDTDKLIF. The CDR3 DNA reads TGTGCCTGTGACGCGGTAATCGACACCGATAAACTCATCTTT.

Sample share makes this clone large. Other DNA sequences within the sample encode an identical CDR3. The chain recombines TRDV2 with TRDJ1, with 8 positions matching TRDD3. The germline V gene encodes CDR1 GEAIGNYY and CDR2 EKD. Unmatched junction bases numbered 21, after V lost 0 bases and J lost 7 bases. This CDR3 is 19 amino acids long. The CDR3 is CACDTVQPPYGGSAAKLIF. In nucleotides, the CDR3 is TGTGCCTGTGACACCGTACAACCTCCTTATGGGGGATCCGCTGCTAAACTCATCTTT.